The clone carrying this TCR beta chain was seen a handful of times. With no exceptions, donors were healthy Caucasians. These data are taken from a study of identical twins. V dropped 5 bases and J dropped 4; count of bases not matched to a gene: 11. CDR1 and CDR2 (germline): PRHDT, FYEKMQ (reference sequence). The length of the CDR3 is 15 residues. TCRdb redid the calling of the 5' RACE reads with MiXCR, one entry per CDR3 protein. The table has a few hundred thousand distinct CDR3 sequences, roughly 8.6% seen once. This sample also belongs to another study, concerning yellow fever vaccine responses in identical twins.

Sequencing input: memory (CD45RO+) T cells sorted from blood. This sequence was found in a young woman in good health. The chain employs TRBV13 and TRBJ2-7; TRBD1 agrees at 7 bases. The CDR3 DNA reads TGTGCCAGCAGCCCCGGGCCAGGGGGTATTTACGAGCAGTACTTC. Translated, it gives CASSPGPGGIYEQYF.